The 18 T cell receptor beta chains reported below all come from one sample, sequenced in a study of T cells in Graves' hyperthyroidism and ophthalmopathy. RNA transcripts were the template for amplifying TCR beta CDR3 regions. HTBI primers were the set used in a first-round RT-PCR of the TCR CDR3. TCRdb re-analysed the multiplex PCR reads in MiXCR, keeping a single row per CDR3 protein. The table has around 280,000 distinct CDR3 sequences, roughly 13% seen once. Sample: blood. These receptors originate from a woman in her thirties or forties with Graves' hyperthyroidism.

In this sample, this clonotype turned up many times. V gene TRBV2 combines with J gene TRBJ1-1, with 8 bases that match TRBD1. From germline, CDR1 is SNHLY and CDR2 FYNNEI. V was pared by 6 bases and J by 3 bases, with 6 bases of the junction left unmatched. The CDR3 contains 14 residues. CDR3 residues: CASRRDRGYTEAFF. The CDR3 nucleotides read TGTGCCAGCAGACGCGACAGGGGATACACTGAAGCTTTCTTT. The full variable domain, its missing parts supplied by reference TRBV2 and TRBJ1-1, is EPEVTQTPSHQVTQMGQEVILRCVPISNHLYFYWYRQILGQKVEFLVSFYNNEISEKSEIFDDQFSVERPDGSNFTLKIRSTKLEDSAMYFCASRRDRGYTEAFFGQGTRLTVV.

This clonotype was counted many times. This chain uses TRBV6-5 with TRBJ1-4, with D possibly matching TRBD1 (6 bases). Trimming shortened V by 2 bases and J by 6 bases, and 10 bases separated the two germline ends. Germline V gene data show CDR1 as MNHEY and CDR2 as SVGAGI. CDR3 size: 14 residues. The chain's CDR3 is CASSYQGFDEKLFF. In nucleotides, the CDR3 is TGTGCCAGCAGTTACCAGGGGTTCGATGAAAAACTGTTTTTT.

This chain uses TRBV27 with TRBJ2-7; possibly TRBD2 for D (6 bases). The CDR3 runs to 13 residues. Per the germline V gene, CDR1 is MNHEY and CDR2 is SMNVEV (reference sequence). The V and J ends lost 3 bases and 2 bases respectively, with 8 bases between them. CDR3 loop: CASSFGEAYEQYF. The CDR3 coding sequence is TGTGCCAGCAGTTTCGGGGAGGCCTACGAGCAGTACTTC.

This clonotype showed up just a few times. This rearrangement joins TRBV20-1 to TRBJ2-1; 10 bases are shared with TRBD2. With V trimmed by 4 bases and J by 4 bases, 10 bases remained unmatched. Germline CDR1 reads DFQATT; CDR2 reads SNEGSKA (reference sequence). The CDR3 totals 16 residues. CDR3 loop: CSAKMPTSGEYNEQFF. The CDR3 DNA follows: TGCAGTGCTAAAATGCCCACTAGCGGGGAATACAATGAGCAGTTCTTC.

This clonotype has a count of ten or more. V is TRBV30 and J is TRBJ1-1, with no clear D. V gave up 0 bases and J gave up 2 bases, with 7 bases separating them. The CDR3 is made up of 13 amino acids. CDR1 is GTSNPN, CDR2 SVGIG, per germline (reference sequence). The CDR3 DNA follows: TGTGCCTGGAGTGTCCCTCCCAACACTGAAGCTTTCTTT. Its protein is CAWSVPPNTEAFF.

This clonotype was recorded many times. The rearrangement joins TRBV5-5 to TRBJ2-7; D gene uncertain. Germline CDR1 reads SGHKS; CDR2 reads YYEKEE (reference sequence). V lost 2 bases to trimming and J lost 1 base, with 10 bases between them. This CDR3 comprises 14 residues. The CDR3 here is CASSLNGVSYEQYF. CDR3 sequence (DNA): TGTGCCAGCAGCTTAAATGGGGTTTCCTACGAGCAGTACTTC.

This clonotype was seen repeatedly, ten times or more. The CDR3 reads CASSVRDTDTQYF. In nucleotides, the CDR3 is TGTGCCAGCAGCGTTCGAGACACAGATACGCAGTATTTT. The chain is built from TRBV12-3 or TRBV12-4 and TRBJ2-3; D gene ambiguous. The CDR3 is 13 residues long. V was clipped by 6 bases and J by 2 bases, with 9 bases between them.

This clonotype was seen at least ten times. The rearrangement joins TRBV27 to TRBJ2-5; 10 nucleotides match TRBD2. The ends lost 2 bases at V and 7 bases at J; junction bases unmatched: 4. Per the germline V gene, CDR1 is MNHEY and CDR2 is SMNVEV (reference sequence). The CDR3 consists of 14 residues. CDR3 region: CASSLVTSGSTQYF. CDR3 coding DNA: TGTGCCAGCAGTTTAGTGACTAGCGGGTCGACCCAGTACTTC.

This clonotype was detected many times. The chain is built from TRBV2 and TRBJ1-4; possibly TRBD1 for D (6 bases). Germline-derived CDR1 and CDR2 are SNHLY and FYNNEI. This CDR3 comprises 14 residues. Deletions cut 2 bases from V and 10 bases from J, with 14 bases between. The CDR3 loop is CASSETGLNGKLFF. In DNA form, the CDR3 reads TGTGCCAGCAGTGAAACAGGGCTTAACGGAAAACTGTTTTTT.

The CDR3, as DNA: TGCAGCGTACAGGGGGCGATGAACACCGGGGAGCTGTTTTTT. Protein sequence: CSVQGAMNTGELFF. The chain recombines TRBV29-1 with TRBJ2-2, with TRBD1 identical over 9 bases. This CDR3 has 14 residues. The germline V gene encodes CDR1 SQVTM and CDR2 ANQGSEA. The trim removed 6 bases at V and 1 base at J, leaving 3 bases unmatched.

In its sample, this clonotype was seen many times. The rearrangement joins TRBV20-1 to TRBJ2-7; 12 nucleotides line up with TRBD2. The ends lost 3 bases at V and 1 base at J; junction bases unmatched: 4. This CDR3 contains 15 residues. Germline-derived CDR1 and CDR2 are DFQATT and SNEGSKA (reference sequence). As DNA, the CDR3 is TGCAGTGCTAGTTTCGGACTAGCGGGATCCTACGAGCAGTACTTC. Its protein product is CSASFGLAGSYEQYF.

This clonotype was seen ten or more times. The V gene is TRBV5-8, the J gene TRBJ2-1, with D possibly being TRBD1 or TRBD2 (5 bases each). This CDR3 comprises 14 residues. Germline lookup yields CDR1 SGHTS and CDR2 YDEGEE. V was trimmed by 4 bases and J by 7 bases, leaving 15 bases between them. DNA of the CDR3: TGTGCCAGCAGCATCCTCCTGGGGGAGAATGAGCAGTTCTTC. Translating gives CASSILLGENEQFF.

This clonotype occurred many times. The chain couples TRBV6-2 or TRBV6-3 to TRBJ1-1; D is undetermined. V lost 5 bases and J 4 bases, leaving 14 bases between the germline ends. Germline V lookup: CDR1 MNHEY, CDR2 SVGEGT. The CDR3 loop spans 14 amino acids. CDR3 sequence (DNA): TGTGCCAGCAGTCCGGACTCCGCCAGCACTGAAGCTTTCTTT. Its translation is CASSPDSASTEAFF.

On this clonotype: A read error may be the cause here, since a much bigger clone is one base away. The chain has TRBV4-2 and TRBJ2-7; D is possibly TRBD1 or TRBD2 (5 bases each). Germline CDR1 is LGHNA and CDR2 is YNFKEQ. The CDR3 contains 14 residues. CDR3 coding DNA: TGTGCCAGCAGCCAAGATAGGGGTGGGACCGAGCAGTGCTTC. Translating it yields CASSQDRGGTEQCF.

This clonotype was counted at least ten times. The V call is TRBV7-2, the J call TRBJ2-5; 12 bases agree with TRBD2. Germline lookup yields CDR1 SGHTA and CDR2 FQGNSA. CDR3 length: 16 amino acids. The ends lost 5 bases at V and 4 bases at J; junction bases unmatched: 8. DNA of the CDR3: TGTGCCAGCAGCATTAGGACTAGCGGGAAGTCAGAGACCCAGTACTTC. It specifies CASSIRTSGKSETQYF.

In its sample, this clonotype was seen once. V gene TRBV11-1 combines with J gene TRBJ1-1; D is unclear. V lost 1 base and J 5 bases, leaving 14 bases between the germline ends. The CDR3 has 15 residues. In germline, CDR1 is SGHAT, CDR2 FQDESV (reference sequence). The CDR3 coding sequence is TGTGCCAGCAGCTTAGTAGTCCAGGAAGGTACTGAAGCTTTCTTT. It yields the protein CASSLVVQEGTEAFF.

This clonotype was seen repeatedly, ten times or more. The V gene is TRBV30, the J gene TRBJ1-3; D uncertain. With 4 bases removed from V and 2 bases from J, the gap between germline ends came to 6 bases. Germline-derived CDR1 and CDR2 are GTSNPN and SVGIG (reference sequence). This CDR3 comprises 12 residues. DNA of the CDR3: TGTGCCTGGAAGAAGGCTGGAAACACCATATATTTT. Amino acids: CAWKKAGNTIYF.

This chain joins TRBV11-3 and TRBJ2-2; D is tentatively TRBD1 or TRBD2 (5 bases each). Looked up from germline, CDR1 is SGHNT and CDR2 is YENEEA. CDR3 length: 16 amino acids. The ends were cut back, 2 bases at V and 3 bases at J, with 13 bases in the middle. CDR3 nucleotides: TGTGCCAGCAGCTTATCTAGCAGGGTTGACACCGGGGAGCTGTTTTTT. Translation: CASSLSSRVDTGELFF.